The 5 T cell receptor beta chains listed next were all sequenced from one sample in a study of identifying expanded T cells in peripheral blood. Measured with immunoSEQ multiplex PCR; TCRdb has only the in-frame clones, and not every one. The top ten hold 3.5% to 4.5% of the sample, which has roughly 61,000 clones, roughly 90% seen once. The sequencing sample was made of blood. All receptors come from a person aged 18 to 75 in good health.

The V and J genes are TRBV28 and TRBJ1-6; D gene ambiguous. This CDR3 spans 15 amino acids. CDR1 is MDHEN and CDR2 is SYDVKM in the germline V gene. Trimming removed 5 bases from V and 7 bases from J, with 15 bases in between. The CDR3 region has the DNA TGTGCCAGCAGTAAACTCCGGACGGGGAATTCACCCCTCCACTTT. This codes for CASSKLRTGNSPLHF.

The genes are TRBV19 and TRBJ2-5; 9 bases match TRBD1. The ends lost 3 bases at V and 3 bases at J; junction bases unmatched: 11. Per the germline V gene, CDR1 is LNHDA and CDR2 is SQIVND (reference sequence). The CDR3 loop spans 17 amino acids. The CDR3 coding sequence is TGTGCCAGTAGTATTGAGACAGGGGGAGGATTTAAAGAGACCCAGTACTTC. Translated: CASSIETGGGFKETQYF.

The chain recombines TRBV4-3 with TRBJ2-3; 9 nucleotides agree with TRBD2. J gave up 4 bases and V 4 bases, and 3 bases lay outside the gene matches. The germline CDR1 and CDR2 sequences are LGHNA and YSLEER. This CDR3 is 14 amino acids long. The CDR3, as DNA: TGCGCCAGCAGCCTGATAGCGGGGGCAGATACGCAGTATTTT. Residues: CASSLIAGADTQYF.

The chain is built from TRBV7-8 and TRBJ1-2; 7 bases match TRBD1. J was trimmed by 3 bases and V by 5 bases; bases with no gene match: 12. The CDR3 totals 16 residues. Germline values: CDR1 SGHVS, CDR2 FQNEAQ. The CDR3 protein is CASSQRTGTVHYGYTF. In DNA form, the CDR3 reads TGTGCCAGCAGCCAGAGGACAGGCACTGTTCACTATGGCTACACCTTC.

The chain is built from TRBV21-1 and TRBJ2-7; TRBD2 is the table's D call, not checked against the DNA. TRBV21-1 is deemed a pseudogene. This CDR3 has 13 residues. The CDR3 DNA reads as TGTGCCAGCAGCGGAAGACTGGGTAACGAGCAGTACTTC. Translated: CASSGRLGNEQYF.